This T cell receptor beta chain was recovered during a study of early T cells in non-severe SARS-CoV-2 infection. V lost 10 bases, J lost 7 bases, and 11 bases stayed unmatched. Germline assignment: CDR1 MNHEY and CDR2 SVGAGI. This CDR3 contains 15 residues. The sample holds many counts of this clonotype. TCRdb re-called the 5' RACE reads through MiXCR, storing one row per CDR3 protein. This table holds about 100,000 distinct CDR3 sequences, around 13% found once. The sequence came from an adult who was a healthcare worker with PCR-confirmed SARS-CoV-2 infection or an uninfected control (not recorded which). The chain is built from TRBV6-5 and TRBJ1-6, with 9 bases that match TRBD1. The sample taken for sequencing was whole blood. This chain's CDR3 is CATRDRVSANSPLHF. Written as DNA, the CDR3 is TGTGCCACCCGGGACAGGGTGTCCGCCAATTCACCCCTCCACTTT.